This entry concerns a single TCR beta chain. The data derive from a study of control samples from healthy donors and cancer patients. The CDR3 is 13 amino acids. The germline V and J ends were trimmed by 3 bases and 6 bases, with 12 bases remaining between them. Germline V gives CDR1 MGHDK, CDR2 SYGVNS. Using immunoSEQ multiplex PCR, the repertoire was profiled, and TCRdb retains in-frame clones only, with some absent. The table lists 190,000 or so clones, just under 95% of them singletons, with about 1.6% in the top ten. Sample: blood. The sequence was collected from a man aged 18 to 29 in good health. The chain uses TRBV25-1 and TRBJ2-7, with unresolved D. CDR3 in DNA: TGTGCCAGCAGTGACCGTTTGATTAGCGAGCAGTACTTC. Amino acids: CASSDRLISEQYF.